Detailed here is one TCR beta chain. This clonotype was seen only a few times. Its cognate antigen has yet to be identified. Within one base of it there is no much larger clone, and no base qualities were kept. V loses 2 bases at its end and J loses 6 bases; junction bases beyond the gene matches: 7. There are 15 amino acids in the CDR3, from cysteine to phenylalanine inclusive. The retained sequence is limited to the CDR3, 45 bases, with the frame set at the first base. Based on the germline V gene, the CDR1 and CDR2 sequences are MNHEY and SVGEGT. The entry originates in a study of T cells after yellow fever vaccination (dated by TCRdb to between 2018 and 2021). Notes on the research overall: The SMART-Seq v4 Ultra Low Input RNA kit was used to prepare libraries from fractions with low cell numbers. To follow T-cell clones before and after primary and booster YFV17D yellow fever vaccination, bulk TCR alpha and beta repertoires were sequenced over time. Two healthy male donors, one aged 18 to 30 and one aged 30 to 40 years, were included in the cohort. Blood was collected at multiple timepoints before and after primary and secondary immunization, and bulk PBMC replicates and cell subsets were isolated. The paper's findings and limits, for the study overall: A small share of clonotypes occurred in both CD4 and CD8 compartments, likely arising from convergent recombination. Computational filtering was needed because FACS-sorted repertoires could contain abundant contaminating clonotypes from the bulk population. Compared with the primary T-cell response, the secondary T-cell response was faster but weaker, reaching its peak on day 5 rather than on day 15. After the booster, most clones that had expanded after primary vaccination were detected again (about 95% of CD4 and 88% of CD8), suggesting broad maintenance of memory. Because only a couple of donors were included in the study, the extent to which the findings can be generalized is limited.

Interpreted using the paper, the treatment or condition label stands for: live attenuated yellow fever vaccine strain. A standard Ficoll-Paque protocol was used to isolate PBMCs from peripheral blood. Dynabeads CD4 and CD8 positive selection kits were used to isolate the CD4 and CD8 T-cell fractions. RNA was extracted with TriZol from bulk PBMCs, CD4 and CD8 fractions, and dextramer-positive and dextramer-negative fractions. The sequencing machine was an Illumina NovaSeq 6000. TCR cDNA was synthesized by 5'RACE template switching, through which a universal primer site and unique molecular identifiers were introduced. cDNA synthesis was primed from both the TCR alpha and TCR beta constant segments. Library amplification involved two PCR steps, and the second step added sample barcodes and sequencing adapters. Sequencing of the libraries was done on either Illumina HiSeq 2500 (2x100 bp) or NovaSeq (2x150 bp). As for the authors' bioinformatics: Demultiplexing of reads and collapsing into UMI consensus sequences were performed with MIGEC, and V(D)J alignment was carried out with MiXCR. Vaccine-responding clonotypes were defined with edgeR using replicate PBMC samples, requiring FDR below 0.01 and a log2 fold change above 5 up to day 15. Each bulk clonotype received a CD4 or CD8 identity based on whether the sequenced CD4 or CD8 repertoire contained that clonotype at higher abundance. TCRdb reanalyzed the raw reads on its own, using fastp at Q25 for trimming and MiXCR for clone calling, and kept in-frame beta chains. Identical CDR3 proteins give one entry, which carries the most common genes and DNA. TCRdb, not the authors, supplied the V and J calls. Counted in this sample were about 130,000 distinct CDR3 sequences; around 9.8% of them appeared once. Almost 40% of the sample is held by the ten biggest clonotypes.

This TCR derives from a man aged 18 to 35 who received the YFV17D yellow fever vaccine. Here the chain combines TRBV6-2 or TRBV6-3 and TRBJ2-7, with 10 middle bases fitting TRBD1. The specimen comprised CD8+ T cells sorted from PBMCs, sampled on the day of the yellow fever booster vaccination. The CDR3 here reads CASSYRGDRGREQYF. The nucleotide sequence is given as TGTGCCAGCAGTTACCGTGGGGACAGGGGTCGCGAGCAGTACTTC.